The sequence of this T cell receptor (beta chain) was determined in a study of blood T cell repertoires in COVID-19. Study background: From the United States, Italy and Spain came samples of acute and convalescent COVID-19.

This table comes from immunoSEQ multiplex PCR, and its TCRdb copy is limited to in-frame clones, with some not included. The sample lists roughly 120,000 clones, around 89% occurring once. The CDR3 loop spans 12 amino acids. Germline loops: CDR1 SGHRS, CDR2 YFSETQ. V was clipped by 5 bases and J by 1 base, with 6 bases between them. This clone occurred once. This sequence was found in a woman aged 45-65 years with acute or convalescent COVID-19. The specimen sequenced was peripheral blood. This rearrangement joins TRBV5-1 to TRBJ2-5; D gene ambiguous. The CDR3 spells CASRGLQETQYF. The CDR3 DNA reads as TGCGCCAGCAGGGGCCTCCAAGAGACCCAGTACTTC.